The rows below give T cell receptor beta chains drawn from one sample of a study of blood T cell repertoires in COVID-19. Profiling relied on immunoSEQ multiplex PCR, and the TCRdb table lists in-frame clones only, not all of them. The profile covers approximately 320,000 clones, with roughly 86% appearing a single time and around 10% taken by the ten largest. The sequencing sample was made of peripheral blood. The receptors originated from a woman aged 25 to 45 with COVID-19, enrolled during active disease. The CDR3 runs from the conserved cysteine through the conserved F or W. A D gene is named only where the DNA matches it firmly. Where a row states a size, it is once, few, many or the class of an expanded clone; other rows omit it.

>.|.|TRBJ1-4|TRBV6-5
CATSRTATNEKLFF
TGTGCCACCAGCCGGACAGCAACTAATGAAAAACTGTTTTTT
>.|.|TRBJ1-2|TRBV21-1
CASSKEDRGSYGYTF
TGTGCCAGCAGCAAAGAGGACAGGGGGTCCTATGGCTACACCTTC
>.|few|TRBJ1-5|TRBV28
CASSPPGVANQPQHF
TGTGCCAGCAGTCCGCCAGGGGTGGCCAATCAGCCCCAGCATTTT
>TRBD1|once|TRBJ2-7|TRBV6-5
CASSLGQGAQREQYF
TGTGCCAGCAGTTTAGGACAGGGGGCGCAAAGGGAGCAGTACTTC
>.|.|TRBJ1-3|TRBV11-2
CASSLYPGNTIYF
TGTGCCAGCAGCTTATATCCTGGAAACACCATATATTTT
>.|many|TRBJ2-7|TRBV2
CASSEWLLRQYF
TGTGCCAGCAGTGAGTGGCTCCTTCGGCAGTACTTC
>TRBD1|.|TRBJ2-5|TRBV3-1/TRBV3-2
CASSRFGEDRGETQYF
TGTGCCAGCAGCCGCTTCGGTGAGGACAGGGGAGAGACCCAGTACTTC
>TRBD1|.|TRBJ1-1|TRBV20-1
CSARQGRLAFF
TGCAGTGCGCGACAGGGGCGATTGGCTTTCTTT
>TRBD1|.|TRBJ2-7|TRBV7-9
CASSGGNRGFIEQYF
TGTGCCAGCAGCGGAGGAAACAGGGGGTTTATCGAGCAGTACTTC
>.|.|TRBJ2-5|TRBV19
CASSIDLETIKTQYF
TGTGCCAGTAGTATAGATCTGGAGACGATAAAGACCCAGTACTTC
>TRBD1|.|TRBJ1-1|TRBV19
CASTEDRVGTEAFF
TGTGCCAGTACCGAGGACAGGGTGGGCACTGAAGCTTTCTTT
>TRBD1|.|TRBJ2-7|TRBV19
CASTYGTGGEQYF
TGTGCCAGTACTTACGGGACAGGGGGCGAGCAGTACTTC
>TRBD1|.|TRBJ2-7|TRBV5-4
CATSRAGGALSHEQYF
TGTGCCACCTCCCGGGCAGGGGGCGCGTTGTCCCACGAGCAGTACTTC
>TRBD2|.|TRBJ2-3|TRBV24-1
CATSDLDTSGGADTQYF
TGTGCCACCAGTGATTTAGACACTAGCGGGGGCGCAGATACGCAGTATTTT
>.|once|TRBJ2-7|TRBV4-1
CASSQDRLTLTYEQYF
TGCGCCAGCAGCCAAGATCGACTAACCCTAACCTACGAGCAGTACTTC
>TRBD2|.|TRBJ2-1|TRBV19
CASSGTSGGYNEQFF
TGTGCCAGTAGCGGGACTAGCGGGGGGTACAATGAGCAGTTCTTC
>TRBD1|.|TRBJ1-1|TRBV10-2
CASSGQPNTEAFF
TGCGCCAGCTCGGGACAGCCGAACACTGAAGCTTTCTTT
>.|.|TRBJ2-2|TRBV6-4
CASSPMGLGELFF
TGTGCCAGCAGCCCTATGGGCCTCGGGGAGCTGTTTTTT
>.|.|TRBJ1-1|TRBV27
CATRRGGWDTEAFF
TGTGCCACCCGGAGAGGAGGCTGGGACACTGAAGCTTTCTTT
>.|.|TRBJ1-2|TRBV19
CASSIEKGGYGYTF
TGTGCCAGTAGTATAGAGAAAGGGGGCTATGGCTACACCTTC
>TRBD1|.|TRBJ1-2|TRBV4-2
CASSHPDRESYGYTF
TGTGCCAGCAGCCACCCGGACAGGGAAAGTTATGGCTACACCTTC
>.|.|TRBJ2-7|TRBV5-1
CASSLRQPYEQYF
TGCGCCAGCAGCTTGCGACAGCCCTACGAGCAGTACTTC
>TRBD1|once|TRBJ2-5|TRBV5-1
CASGQRTGQETQYF
TGCGCCAGCGGCCAAAGGACAGGGCAAGAGACCCAGTACTTC
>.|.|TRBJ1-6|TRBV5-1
CASSLGGANSPLHF
TGCGCCAGCAGCTTGGGGGGCGCAAATTCACCCCTCCACTTT
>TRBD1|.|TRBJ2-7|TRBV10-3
CAIRGPGQGTYEQYF
TGTGCCATCAGAGGACCGGGACAGGGCACCTACGAGCAGTACTTC
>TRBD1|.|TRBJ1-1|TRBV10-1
CASSGTGGSNTEAFF
TGCGCCAGCAGCGGGACAGGGGGATCGAACACTGAAGCTTTCTTT
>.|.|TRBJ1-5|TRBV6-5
CASSRGFGNQPQHF
TGTGCCAGCAGTCGCGGGTTTGGGAATCAGCCCCAGCATTTT
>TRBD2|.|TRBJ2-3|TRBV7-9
CASSLRRGMADTQYF
TGTGCCAGCAGCTTAAGGCGGGGGATGGCAGATACGCAGTATTTT